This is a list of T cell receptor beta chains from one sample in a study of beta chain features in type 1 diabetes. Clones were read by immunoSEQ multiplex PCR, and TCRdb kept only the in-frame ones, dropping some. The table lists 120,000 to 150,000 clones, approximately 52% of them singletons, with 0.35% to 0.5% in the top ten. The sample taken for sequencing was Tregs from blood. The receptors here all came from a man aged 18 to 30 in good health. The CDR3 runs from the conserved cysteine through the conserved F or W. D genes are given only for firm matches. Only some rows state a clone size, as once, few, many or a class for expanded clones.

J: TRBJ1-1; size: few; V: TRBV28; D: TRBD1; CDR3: CASSPLGQGSTEAFF; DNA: TGTGCCAGCAGTCCACTGGGACAGGGAAGTACTGAAGCTTTCTTT
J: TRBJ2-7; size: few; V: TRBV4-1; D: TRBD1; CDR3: CASSHRTGDREQYF; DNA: TGCGCCAGCAGCCACCGCACAGGGGATCGGGAGCAGTACTTC
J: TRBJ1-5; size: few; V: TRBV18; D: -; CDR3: CASSPDAGFQPQHF; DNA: TGTGCCAGCTCACCAGATGCAGGGTTCCAGCCCCAGCATTTT
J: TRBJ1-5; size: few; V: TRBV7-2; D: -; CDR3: CASSPLDGRGGQPQHF; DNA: TGTGCCAGCAGCCCCCTAGATGGCAGGGGAGGGCAGCCCCAGCATTTT
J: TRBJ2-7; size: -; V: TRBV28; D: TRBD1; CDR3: CASSWTGGSYEQYF; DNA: TGTGCCAGCAGTTGGACAGGGGGTTCCTACGAGCAGTACTTC
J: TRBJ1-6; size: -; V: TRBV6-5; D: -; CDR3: CASRTRNSPLHF; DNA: TGTGCCAGCAGAACAAGAAATTCACCCCTCCACTTT
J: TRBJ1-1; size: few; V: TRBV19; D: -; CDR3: CASNGGNTEAFF; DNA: TGTGCCAGTAACGGGGGGAACACTGAAGCTTTCTTT
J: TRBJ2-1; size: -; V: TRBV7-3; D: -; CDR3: CASSPSANEQFF; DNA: TGTGCCAGCAGCCCGTCAGCGAATGAGCAGTTCTTC
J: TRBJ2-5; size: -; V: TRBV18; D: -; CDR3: CASSPPGGAVVYF; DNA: TGTGCCAGCTCACCACCGGGAGGTGCAGTGGTGTACTTC
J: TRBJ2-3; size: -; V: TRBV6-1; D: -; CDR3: CAVVGAPDTQYF; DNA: TGTGCCGTTGTAGGGGCTCCAGATACGCAGTATTTT
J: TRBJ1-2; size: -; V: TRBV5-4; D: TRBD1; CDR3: CASSPGTAPNYGYTF; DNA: TGTGCCAGCAGCCCAGGGACAGCTCCTAACTATGGCTACACCTTC
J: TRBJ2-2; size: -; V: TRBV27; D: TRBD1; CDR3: CASTGQLNTGELFF; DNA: TGTGCCAGCACGGGACAGTTGAACACCGGGGAGCTGTTTTTT
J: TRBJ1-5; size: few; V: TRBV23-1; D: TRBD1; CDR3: CASSQSPTGVHQPQHF; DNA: TGCGCCAGCAGTCAATCCCCGACAGGGGTCCATCAGCCCCAGCATTTT
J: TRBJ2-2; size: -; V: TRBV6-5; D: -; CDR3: CASAGNTGELFF; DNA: TGTGCCAGCGCAGGGAACACCGGGGAGCTGTTTTTT
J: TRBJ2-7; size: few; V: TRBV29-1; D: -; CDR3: CSVDGAGREQYF; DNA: TGCAGCGTTGATGGGGCAGGGCGGGAGCAGTACTTC
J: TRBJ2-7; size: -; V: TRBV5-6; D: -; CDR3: CASSLISSYEQYF; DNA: TGTGCCAGCAGCTTAATATCCTCCTACGAGCAGTACTTC
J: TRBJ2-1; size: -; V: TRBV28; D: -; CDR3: CASSGGYNEQFF; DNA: TGTGCCAGCAGTGGGGGGTACAATGAGCAGTTCTTC
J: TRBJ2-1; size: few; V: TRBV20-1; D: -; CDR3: CSASRGHEQFF; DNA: TGCAGTGCTAGTCGAGGCCATGAGCAGTTCTTC
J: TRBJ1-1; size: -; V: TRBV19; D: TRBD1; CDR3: CASSPDRDRGWTEAFF; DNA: TGTGCCAGTAGCCCAGACAGGGACCGAGGTTGGACTGAAGCTTTCTTT
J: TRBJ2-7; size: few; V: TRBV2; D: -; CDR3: CASSERGTYEQYF; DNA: TGTGCCAGCAGTGAAAGGGGGACCTACGAGCAGTACTTC
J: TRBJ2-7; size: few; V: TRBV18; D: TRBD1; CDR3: CASSPRTGAGNEQYF; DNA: TGTGCCAGCTCACCACGAACAGGGGCCGGCAACGAGCAGTACTTC
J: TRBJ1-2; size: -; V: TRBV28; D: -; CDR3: CASSSVRTGTSYGYTF; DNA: TGTGCCAGCAGTTCGGTCCGAACCGGGACATCTTATGGCTACACCTTC
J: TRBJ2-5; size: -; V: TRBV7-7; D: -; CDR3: CASSLGQDFATQYF; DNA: TGTGCCAGCAGCTTAGGACAGGACTTCGCGACCCAGTACTTC
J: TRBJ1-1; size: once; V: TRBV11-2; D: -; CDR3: CASRPAGQNTEAFF; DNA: TGTGCCAGCAGGCCTGCAGGACAGAACACTGAAGCTTTCTTT
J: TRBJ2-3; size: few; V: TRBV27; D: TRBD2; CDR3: CASFRRSGSWVTDTQYF; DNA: TGTGCCAGTTTCCGCCGTAGCGGGAGTTGGGTCACAGATACGCAGTATTTT
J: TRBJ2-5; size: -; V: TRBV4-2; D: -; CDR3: CASSQVREYGETQYF; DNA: TGTGCCAGCAGCCAAGTGAGGGAGTATGGAGAGACCCAGTACTTC
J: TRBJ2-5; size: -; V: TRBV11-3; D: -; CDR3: CASSRRQEETQYF; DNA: TGTGCCAGCAGCAGAAGACAGGAAGAGACCCAGTACTTC
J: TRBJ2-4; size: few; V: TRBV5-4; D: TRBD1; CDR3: CASSRGQLAKNIQYF; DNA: TGTGCCAGCAGCCGGGGACAGTTAGCCAAAAACATTCAGTACTTC
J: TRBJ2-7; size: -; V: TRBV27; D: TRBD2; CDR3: CASSNSLAALGEQYF; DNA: TGTGCCAGCAGTAACTCACTAGCGGCTCTGGGCGAGCAGTACTTC